The 23 T cell receptor beta chains in this list originate from one sample, sequenced in a study of MAIT cells during Salmonella Paratyphi A infection (dated 2017 in TCRdb). Findings and caveats that apply to the study as a whole: MAIT cell TRBV usage was oligoclonal with a preference for TRBV20 and TRBV6, and infection did not appear to change this usage.

The time point label of this sample denotes: after infection, following antibiotic treatment. MAIT cells were defined as Valpha7.2+ CD161+ T cells and were identified and sorted by flow cytometry. These TCRs are of unknown antigen specificity. To prepare the library, 5' RACE was applied. Instrument used: Illumina MiSeq. The raw public data were reprocessed by TCRdb itself: fastp quality trimming at Q25, MiXCR clonotype calling, in-frame beta chains only. Rows are unified per CDR3 protein, each entry keeping the most common DNA and genes. In this sample the table shows 500 to 650 distinct CDR3 sequences, around 40% of which occur a single time. The top ten clones comprise 50% to 75% of the sample. The source material was MAIT cells from blood, sampled at the last sampling point of the challenge study. These receptors all stem from a person between 18 and 75 years old who was deliberately infected with Salmonella Paratyphi A in a paratyphoid fever challenge study.

The rearrangement uses TRBV20-1 and TRBJ2-1; 14 nucleotides line up with TRBD2. The CDR3 has 16 amino acids. V shed 4 bases, J shed 9 bases, and the junction held 11 bases outside the gene matches. Germline V gene data show CDR1 as DFQATT and CDR2 as SNEGSKA (reference sequence). CDR3: CSATMEGTSGSSEQFF. The CDR3 DNA reads TGCAGTGCTACCATGGAGGGGACTAGCGGGAGTAGTGAGCAGTTCTTC.

This chain links TRBV20-1 with TRBJ2-7; TRBD2 might be the D (7 bases). Germline CDR1 DFQATT, CDR2 SNEGSKA (reference sequence). Trimming removed 0 bases from V and 2 bases from J, with 14 bases in between. The CDR3 covers 15 residues. DNA for the CDR3: TGCAGTGCTAGAGATCCGAGGGAGGGGGCCTACGAGCAGTACTTC. Its translation is CSARDPREGAYEQYF.

The V and J genes are TRBV6-1 and TRBJ2-1; 9 bases align to TRBD2. The CDR3 sequence is 15 residues long. In germline, CDR1 is MNHNS, CDR2 SASEGT. J gave up 4 bases and V 1 base, and 2 bases lay outside the gene matches. The CDR3 protein is CASSEDTSGYNEQFF. As DNA, the CDR3 is TGTGCCAGCAGTGAAGACACTAGCGGGTACAATGAGCAGTTCTTC.

The chain uses TRBV20-1 and TRBJ2-2; 11 nucleotides agree with TRBD2. Per germline, CDR1 DFQATT and CDR2 SNEGSKA (reference sequence). J was trimmed by 8 bases and V by 6 bases; bases with no gene match: 8. CDR3 size: 14 residues. Here the CDR3 reads CSASTSGISGELFF. For the CDR3, the DNA is TGCAGTGCGTCGACTAGCGGGATCTCTGGGGAGCTGTTTTTT.

This clonotype has a handful of counts. V is TRBV20-1 and J is TRBJ1-2; weak D call: TRBD1 (6 bases). Germline CDR1 reads DFQATT; CDR2 reads SNEGSKA (reference sequence). V was shortened by 1 base and J by 7 bases, with 25 bases between the two germline ends. The CDR3 covers 17 residues. The CDR3 DNA sequence: TGCAGTGCTAGAGTCGACTTCGGGACACAAGCGTCGCGTGGCTACACCTTC. Amino acids: CSARVDFGTQASRGYTF.

This clonotype was detected a few times. V is TRBV20-1 and J is TRBJ1-5; D gene unclear. This CDR3 contains 13 residues. The germline V and J ends were trimmed by 3 bases and 7 bases, with 13 bases remaining between them. The germline V gene has CDR1 DFQATT and CDR2 SNEGSKA (reference sequence). The CDR3 loop is CSARLREGQPQHF. The DNA for the CDR3 is TGCAGTGCTAGGCTAAGGGAGGGACAGCCCCAGCATTTT.

The chain carries TRBV6-1 and TRBJ2-3, with 13 bases matching TRBD2. The germline CDR1 and CDR2 sequences are MNHNS and SASEGT. Trimming took 4 bases from V and 5 from J; bases not matched to a gene: 3. This CDR3 region has 15 residues. DNA of the CDR3: TGTGCCAGCAGTGGGACTAGCGGGAGTGGAGATACGCAGTATTTT. This translates into CASSGTSGSGDTQYF.

The J gene is TRBJ2-1, the V gene TRBV7-3; D tentatively fits TRBD1 or TRBD2 (5 bases each). Trimming shortened V by 5 bases and J by 4 bases, and 9 bases separated the two germline ends. CDR1 and CDR2 from the germline V gene are SGHTA and FQGTGA. The CDR3 has 13 residues. The DNA of the CDR3 is TGTGCCAGCAGCCCTGGGGGTTACAATGAGCAGTTCTTC. Protein sequence: CASSPGGYNEQFF.

There are a few counts of this clonotype. A read error is possible here, since a much larger clone lies one base away. The chain recombines TRBV20-1 with TRBJ1-2; TRBD1 matches at 9 bases. CDR3 length equals 12 residues. Germline assignment: CDR1 DFQATT and CDR2 SNEGSKA (reference sequence). CDR3 nucleotides: TGCAGTGATAGACAGGGGGACTATGGCTACACCTTC. Translated: CSDRQGDYGYTF.

The chain links TRBV3-1 to TRBJ2-1, with 7 positions matching TRBD2. Germline V gene data show CDR1 as LGHDT and CDR2 as YNNKEL (reference sequence). The CDR3 spans 16 residues. V shed 1 base, J shed 7 bases, and the junction held 10 bases outside the gene matches. The CDR3 is CASSQGGLGRANEQFF. DNA of the CDR3: TGTGCCAGCAGCCAAGGAGGACTAGGAAGGGCGAATGAGCAGTTCTTC.

This clonotype is categorized as large (0.1 to 1%). Relative to the germline gene, one junction end is altered; a read error may explain this. The chain couples TRBV7-7 to TRBJ2-1; TRBD2 aligns across 12 bases. Per germline, CDR1 SSHAT and CDR2 FNYEAQ (reference sequence). The CDR3 loop spans 15 amino acids. The chain's CDR3 is CASSAGLAGYNEQFF. The CDR3 DNA follows: TGTGCTAGCAGCGCCGGACTAGCGGGATACAATGAGCAGTTCTTC.

By sample fraction, this clonotype is large. The J gene is TRBJ2-6, the V gene TRBV20-1; D possibly corresponds to TRBD1 (5 bases). CDR3 size: 16 residues. V lost 2 bases and J lost 3, with 14 bases in between. The germline CDR1 and CDR2 sequences are DFQATT and SNEGSKA (reference sequence). The CDR3: CSARQGWEDGANVLTF. The CDR3 DNA reads TGCAGTGCTAGACAGGGATGGGAAGATGGGGCCAACGTCCTGACTTTC.

This clonotype is medium-sized. The chain has TRBV6-4 and TRBJ2-3; TRBD2 matches 7 bases. This CDR3 has 15 residues. After removal of 4 bases from V and 3 bases from J, the junction contained 7 bases not matched to a gene. CDR1 is MRHNA and CDR2 is SNTAGT in the germline V gene. The CDR3: CASSATVGGTDTQYF. The CDR3 DNA is TGTGCCAGCAGTGCGACGGTGGGGGGGACAGATACGCAGTATTTT.

This clonotype was detected a few times. The chain carries TRBV20-1 and TRBJ1-1; no firm D call. Deletions cut 4 bases from V and 0 bases from J, with 9 bases between. The CDR3 runs 13 residues. The germline V gene has CDR1 DFQATT and CDR2 SNEGSKA (reference sequence). This CDR3 reads CSATGGLNTEAFF. The CDR3 DNA sequence: TGCAGTGCTACGGGAGGGCTGAACACTGAAGCTTTCTTT.

A few counts support this clonotype. The chain combines TRBV4-1 with TRBJ2-1; D perhaps matches TRBD2 (5 bases). V lost 6 bases and J 9 bases, leaving 15 bases between the germline ends. This CDR3 is built from 13 residues. CDR1 is MGHRA and CDR2 is YSYEKL in the germline V gene. The CDR3, as DNA: TGCGCCAGCAGTGGCGGGTGGCAGCTTGAGCAGTTCTTC. Translated: CASSGGWQLEQFF.

Only a few counts were recorded for this clonotype. The CDR3 DNA reads TGCAGTGCTCGGGCGGGACACCGGGATACTGAAGCTTTCTTT. Translating gives CSARAGHRDTEAFF. This chain uses TRBV20-1 with TRBJ1-1; D is perhaps TRBD1 (6 bases). Germline CDR1 DFQATT, CDR2 SNEGSKA (reference sequence). The CDR3 runs to 14 residues. V lost 5 bases and J 5 bases, leaving 18 bases between the germline ends.

The J gene is TRBJ2-1, the V gene TRBV20-1; 8 positions agree with TRBD1. The V gene's germline CDR1 is DFQATT and CDR2 SNEGSKA (reference sequence). J was trimmed by 10 bases and V by 0 bases; bases with no gene match: 14. The CDR3 totals 16 residues. The CDR3: CSARDPETGDNYEQFF. The DNA for the CDR3 is TGCAGTGCTAGAGATCCAGAGACAGGGGATAACTACGAGCAGTTCTTC.

This clonotype appeared a few times. This chain uses TRBV20-1 with TRBJ2-1, with TRBD2 matching 9 bases. The CDR3 has 13 amino acids. V dropped 0 bases and J dropped 7; count of bases not matched to a gene: 1. Germline V CDR1 and CDR2: DFQATT, SNEGSKA (reference sequence). CDR3 sequence: CSARDLAGNEQFF. The CDR3 region has the DNA TGCAGTGCTAGAGATCTAGCGGGGAATGAGCAGTTCTTC.

Comments on this clonotype: This may stem from a read error, because a much larger clone lies one nucleotide away. This chain connects TRBV29-1 to TRBJ2-2; D is possibly TRBD1 (6 bases). The V end was cut by 4 bases, the J end by 5 bases, with 14 bases between. The CDR3 length is 14 residues. Germline values: CDR1 SQVTM, CDR2 ANQGSEA. CDR3 coding DNA: TGCAGCGTTGCGGGCAGGGGATCGACCGGGGAGCTGTTTTTT. The encoded protein is CSVAGRGSTGELFF.

The V gene is TRBV5-1, the J gene TRBJ2-7; 11 nucleotides agree with TRBD1. The trim removed 4 bases at V and 7 bases at J, leaving 10 bases unmatched. The germline gives CDR1 SGHRS, CDR2 YFSETQ. The CDR3 is made up of 15 amino acids. This CDR3 reads CASSTGQGARSEQYF. Here the CDR3 DNA reads TGCGCCAGCAGCACCGGACAGGGGGCTAGATCGGAGCAGTACTTC.

The V and J genes are TRBV6-1 and TRBJ1-2; TRBD1 aligns across 9 bases. Germline CDR1 reads MNHNS; CDR2 reads SASEGT. The CDR3 length is 15 residues. The trim removed 6 bases at V and 6 bases at J, leaving 11 bases unmatched. The CDR3 sequence is CASSKRRQGGNGYTF. The DNA for the CDR3 is TGTGCCAGCAGCAAAAGACGACAGGGGGGAAATGGCTACACCTTC.

This clonotype was observed a handful of times. The chain employs TRBV20-1 and TRBJ2-7; no definite D call. Looked up from germline, CDR1 is DFQATT and CDR2 is SNEGSKA (reference sequence). V lost 1 base to trimming and J lost 3 bases, with 16 bases between them. The CDR3 sequence is 15 residues long. CDR3 sequence reads: CSARAPMEGIYEQYF. CDR3 bases: TGCAGTGCTAGAGCCCCCATGGAAGGGATCTACGAGCAGTACTTC.

In regard to this clonotype: Mismatch with germline at one junction end may stem from a read error. This chain connects TRBV7-7 to TRBJ2-1, with 9 bases fitting TRBD2. The germline V gene has CDR1 SSHAT and CDR2 FNYEAQ (reference sequence). The CDR3 is 15 amino acids. CDR3 loop: CASSLIAGVVNEQFF. In DNA, the CDR3 is TGCGCCAGCAGCCTCATAGCGGGAGTCGTTAATGAGCAGTTCTTC.